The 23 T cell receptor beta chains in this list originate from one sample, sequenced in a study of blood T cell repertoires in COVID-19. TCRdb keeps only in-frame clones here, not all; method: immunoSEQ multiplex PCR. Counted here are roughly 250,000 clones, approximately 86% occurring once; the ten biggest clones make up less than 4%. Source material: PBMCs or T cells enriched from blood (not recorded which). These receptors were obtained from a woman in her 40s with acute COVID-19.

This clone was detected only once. CDR3 DNA: TGTGCCAGCAGCTTGACGGTCGGGGGGGTCGGGGAGCTGTTTTTT. This gives the protein CASSLTVGGVGELFF. The chain is built from TRBV5-8 and TRBJ2-2; 8 nucleotides line up with TRBD2. Unmatched junction bases numbered 6, after V lost 1 base and J lost 7 bases. Germline CDR1 and CDR2: SGHTS and YDEGEE. This CDR3 contains 15 residues.

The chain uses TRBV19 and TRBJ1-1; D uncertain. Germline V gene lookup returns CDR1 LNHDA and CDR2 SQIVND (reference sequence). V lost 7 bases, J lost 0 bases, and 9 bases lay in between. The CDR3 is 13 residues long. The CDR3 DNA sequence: TGTGCCAGTAATGAACAGCTGAACACTGAAGCTTTCTTT. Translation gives CASNEQLNTEAFF.

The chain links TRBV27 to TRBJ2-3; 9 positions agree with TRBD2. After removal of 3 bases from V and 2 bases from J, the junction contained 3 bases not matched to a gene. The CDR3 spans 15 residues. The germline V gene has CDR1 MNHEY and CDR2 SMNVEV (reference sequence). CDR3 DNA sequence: TGTGCCAGCAGTTTGGCGGGAGGGACCACAGATACGCAGTATTTT. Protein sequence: CASSLAGGTTDTQYF.

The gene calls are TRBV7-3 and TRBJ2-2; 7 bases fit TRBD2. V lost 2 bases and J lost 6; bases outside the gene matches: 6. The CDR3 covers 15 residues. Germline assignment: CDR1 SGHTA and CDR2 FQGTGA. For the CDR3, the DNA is TGTGCCAGCAGCTTATCTTTTCTAGCGGCCGGGGAGCTGTTTTTT. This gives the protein CASSLSFLAAGELFF.

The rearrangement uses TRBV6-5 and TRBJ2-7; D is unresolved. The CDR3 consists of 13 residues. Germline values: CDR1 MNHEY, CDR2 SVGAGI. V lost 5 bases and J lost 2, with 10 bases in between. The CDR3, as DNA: TGTGCCAGCAGTCCCGGGTCTACCTACGAGCAGTACTTC. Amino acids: CASSPGSTYEQYF.

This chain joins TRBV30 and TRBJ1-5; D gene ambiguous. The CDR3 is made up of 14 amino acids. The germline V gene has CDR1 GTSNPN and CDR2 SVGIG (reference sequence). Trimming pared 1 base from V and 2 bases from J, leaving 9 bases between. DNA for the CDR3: TGTGCCTGGAGTGCGTCATCGGGCAATCAGCCCCAGCATTTT. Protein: CAWSASSGNQPQHF.

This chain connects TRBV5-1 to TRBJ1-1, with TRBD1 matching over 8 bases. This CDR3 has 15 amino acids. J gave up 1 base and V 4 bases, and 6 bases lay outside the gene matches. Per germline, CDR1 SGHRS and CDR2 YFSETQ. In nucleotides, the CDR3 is TGCGCCAGCAGCCGGACCGGGACAGGGAACACTGAAGCTTTCTTT. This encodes CASSRTGTGNTEAFF.

In DNA form, the CDR3 reads TGCGCCAGCAGCTCGGGACTAGCGACCCACGAGCAGTACTTC. Amino acid sequence: CASSSGLATHEQYF. This chain joins TRBV5-1 and TRBJ2-7, with 10 bases aligning to TRBD2. Germline V CDR1 and CDR2: SGHRS, YFSETQ. The length of the CDR3 is 14 residues. The V gene end was trimmed by 3 bases and the J gene end by 5 bases; junction bases not matched to a gene: 5.

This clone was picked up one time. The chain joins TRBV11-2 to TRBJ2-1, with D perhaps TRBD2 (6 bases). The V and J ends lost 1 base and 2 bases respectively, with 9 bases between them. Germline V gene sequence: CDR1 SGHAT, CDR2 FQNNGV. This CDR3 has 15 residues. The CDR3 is CASSLGLVTYNEQFF. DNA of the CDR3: TGTGCCAGCAGCTTAGGACTAGTCACCTACAATGAGCAGTTCTTC.

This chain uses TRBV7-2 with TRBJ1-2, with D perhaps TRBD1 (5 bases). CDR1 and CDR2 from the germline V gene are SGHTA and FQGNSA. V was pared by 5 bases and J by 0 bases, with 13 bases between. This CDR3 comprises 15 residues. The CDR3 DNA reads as TGTGCCAGCAGCCCCCGGACACACTCTAACTATGGCTACACCTTC. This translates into CASSPRTHSNYGYTF.

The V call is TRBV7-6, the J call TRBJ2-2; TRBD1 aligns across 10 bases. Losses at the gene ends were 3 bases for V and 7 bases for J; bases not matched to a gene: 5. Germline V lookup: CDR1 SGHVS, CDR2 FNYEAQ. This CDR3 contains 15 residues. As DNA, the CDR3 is TGTGCCAGCAGCTTCCGGACAGGGGGTGTCGGGGAGCTGTTTTTT. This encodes CASSFRTGGVGELFF.

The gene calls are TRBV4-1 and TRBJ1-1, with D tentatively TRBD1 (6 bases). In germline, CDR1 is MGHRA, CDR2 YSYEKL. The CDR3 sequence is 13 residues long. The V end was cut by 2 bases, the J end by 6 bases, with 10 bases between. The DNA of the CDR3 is TGCGCCAGCAGCCAACCCACAGGGCCTGAAGCTTTCTTT. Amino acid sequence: CASSQPTGPEAFF.

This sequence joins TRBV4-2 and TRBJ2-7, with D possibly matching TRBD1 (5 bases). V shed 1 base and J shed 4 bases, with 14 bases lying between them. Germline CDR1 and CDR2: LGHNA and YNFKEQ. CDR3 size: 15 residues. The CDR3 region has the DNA TGTGCCAGCAGCCAAGTGAGGACATCAGGTTACGAGCAGTACTTC. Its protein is CASSQVRTSGYEQYF.

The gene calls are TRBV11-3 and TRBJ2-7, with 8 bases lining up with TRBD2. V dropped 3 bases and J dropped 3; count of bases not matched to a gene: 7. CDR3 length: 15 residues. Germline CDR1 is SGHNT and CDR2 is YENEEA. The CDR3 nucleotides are TGTGCCAGCAGCTTCGGACGGGAGGGGGGCTACGAGCAGTACTTC. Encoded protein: CASSFGREGGYEQYF. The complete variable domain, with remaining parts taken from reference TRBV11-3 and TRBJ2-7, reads EAGVVQSPRYKIIEKKQPVAFWCNPISGHNTLYWYLQNLGQGPELLIRYENEEAVDDSQLPKDRFSAERLKGVDSTLKIQPAELGDSAVYLCASSFGREGGYEQYFGPGTRLTVT.

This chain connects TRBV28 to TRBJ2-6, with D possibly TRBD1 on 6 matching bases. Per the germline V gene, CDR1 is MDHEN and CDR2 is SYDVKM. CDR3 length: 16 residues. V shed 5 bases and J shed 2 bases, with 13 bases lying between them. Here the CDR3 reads CASSATGNPGANVLTF. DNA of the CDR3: TGTGCCAGCAGTGCAACAGGGAACCCTGGGGCCAACGTCCTGACTTTC.

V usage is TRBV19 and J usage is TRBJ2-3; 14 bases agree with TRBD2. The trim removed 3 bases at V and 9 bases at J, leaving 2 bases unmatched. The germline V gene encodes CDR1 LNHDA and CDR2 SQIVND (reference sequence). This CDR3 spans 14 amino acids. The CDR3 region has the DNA TGTGCCAGTAGTATCGGACTAGCGGGAGGCACGCAGTATTTT. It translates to CASSIGLAGGTQYF.

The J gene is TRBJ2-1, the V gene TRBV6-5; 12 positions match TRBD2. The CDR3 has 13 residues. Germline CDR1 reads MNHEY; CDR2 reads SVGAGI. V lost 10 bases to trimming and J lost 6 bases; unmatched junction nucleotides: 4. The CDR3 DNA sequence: TGTGCCACCAGACTAGCGGGAGTCAATGAGCAGTTCTTC. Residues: CATRLAGVNEQFF.

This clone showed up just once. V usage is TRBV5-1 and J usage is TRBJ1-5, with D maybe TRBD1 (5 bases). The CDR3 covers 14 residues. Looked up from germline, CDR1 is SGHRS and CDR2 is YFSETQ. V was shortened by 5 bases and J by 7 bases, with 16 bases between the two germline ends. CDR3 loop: CASSYDGAEQPQHF. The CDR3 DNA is TGCGCCAGCAGTTACGATGGGGCTGAGCAGCCCCAGCATTTT. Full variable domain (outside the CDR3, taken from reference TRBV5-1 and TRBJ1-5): KAGVTQTPRYLIKTRGQQVTLSCSPISGHRSVSWYQQTPGQGLQFLFEYFSETQRNKGNFPGRFSGRQFSNSRSEMNVSTLELGDSALYLCASSYDGAEQPQHFGDGTRLSIL.

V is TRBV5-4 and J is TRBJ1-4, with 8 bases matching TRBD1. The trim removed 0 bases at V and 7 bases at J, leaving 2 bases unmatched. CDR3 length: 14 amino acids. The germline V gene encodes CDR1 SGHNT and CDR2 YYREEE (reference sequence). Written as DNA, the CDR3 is TGTGCCAGCAGCTTGGCAGGGGGCTCTGAAAAACTGTTTTTT. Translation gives CASSLAGGSEKLFF.

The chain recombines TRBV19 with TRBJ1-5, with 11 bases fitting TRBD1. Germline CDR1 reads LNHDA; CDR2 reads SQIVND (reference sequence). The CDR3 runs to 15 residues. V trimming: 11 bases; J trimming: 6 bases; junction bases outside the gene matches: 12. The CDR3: CACSDRGRSGQPQHF. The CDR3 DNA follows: TGTGCCTGCTCGGACAGGGGGCGTTCGGGTCAGCCCCAGCATTTT. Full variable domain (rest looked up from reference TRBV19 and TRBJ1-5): DGGITQSPKYLFRKEGQNVTLSCEQNLNHDAMYWYRQDPGQGLRLIYYSQIVNDFQKGDIAEGYSVSREKKESFPLTVTSAQKNPTAFYLCACSDRGRSGQPQHFGDGTRLSIL.

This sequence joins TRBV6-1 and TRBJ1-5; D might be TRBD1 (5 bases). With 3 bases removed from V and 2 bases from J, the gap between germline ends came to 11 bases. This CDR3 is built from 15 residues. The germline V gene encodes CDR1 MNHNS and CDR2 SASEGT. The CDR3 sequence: CASSEGQFGNQPQHF. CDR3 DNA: TGTGCCAGCAGTGAGGGGCAGTTTGGCAATCAGCCCCAGCATTTT.

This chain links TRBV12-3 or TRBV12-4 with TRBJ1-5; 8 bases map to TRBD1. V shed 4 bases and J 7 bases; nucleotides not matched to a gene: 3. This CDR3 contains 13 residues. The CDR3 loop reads CASSSDRGQPQHF. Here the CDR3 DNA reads TGTGCCAGCAGTTCTGACAGGGGCCAGCCCCAGCATTTT.

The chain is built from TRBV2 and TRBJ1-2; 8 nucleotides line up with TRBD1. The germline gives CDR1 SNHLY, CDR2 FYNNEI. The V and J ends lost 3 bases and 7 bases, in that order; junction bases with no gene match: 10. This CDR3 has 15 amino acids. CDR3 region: CASSEWTGNLSGYTF. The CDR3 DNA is TGTGCCAGCAGTGAGTGGACAGGGAACCTTTCTGGCTACACCTTC.